This TCR beta chain was sequenced during a study of T cell repertoires in cytomegalovirus infection. Study information: Public TCR beta signatures were indicative of both CMV infection and a matching HLA type.

Trimming took 6 bases from V and 5 from J; bases not matched to a gene: 5. The CDR3 has 13 amino acids. TCRdb reanalysed the reads using MiXCR and keeps one entry per CDR3 protein. The data show roughly 150,000 distinct CDR3 sequences, with 23% seen just once and 9.5% to 13% held by the top ten. There are many counts of this clonotype. Its antigen is still unknown. Study-level results: There were HLA-C-restricted CMV-specific TCR beta clonotypes dominating the ex vivo response.

Sequencing was carried out using PBMCs. The chain uses TRBV12-3 or TRBV12-4 and TRBJ2-7, with TRBD1 matching 9 bases. This TCR was recovered from a human donor in good health (CMV status not recorded). Some clones in this sample may be carry-over from other donors' samples. CDR3 sequence reads: CASSLGQGNEQYF. CDR3 sequence (DNA): TGTGCCAGCAGCCTGGGACAGGGAAACGAGCAGTACTTC.